This T cell receptor beta chain was observed in a study of CD8+ T cells in alopecia areata. CDR1 is GTSNPN and CDR2 is SVGIG in the germline V gene (reference sequence). The CDR3 runs to 17 residues. The V and J ends lost 0 bases and 4 bases respectively, with 16 bases between them. cDNA prepared by RNA extraction and subsequent reverse transcription served as the template for sequencing. Sequenced by immunoSEQ multiplex PCR; TCRdb stores in-frame clones only, minus some. The sample includes fewer than 250,000 clones, around three fifths of them seen just once. Treatment described: oral pan-JAK inhibitor, 5-10 mg twice daily. Samples from alopecia areata patients were lesional scalp punch biopsies and peripheral blood.

The V call is TRBV30, the J call TRBJ1-6; tentatively, D is TRBD1 (6 bases). This sequence originates from a human donor with alopecia areata. The sequencing here drew on CD4+ T cells sorted from blood, taken at week 24, from a patient treated with tofacitinib. The CDR3 here is CAWSVGRGGTYNSPLHF. The CDR3 DNA is TGTGCCTGGAGTGTCGGCAGGGGAGGGACATATAATTCACCCCTCCACTTT.